This record concerns one TCR beta chain sequence. The data stem from a study of cytomegalovirus exposure and HLA in healthy donors. Germline CDR1 reads MNHNY; CDR2 reads SVGAGI (reference sequence). The CDR3 covers 14 residues. The V segment lost 7 bases and the J segment 5 bases; nucleotides outside the gene matches: 11. Sequencing was performed with immunoSEQ multiplex PCR; in TCRdb, only in-frame clones are kept and a portion is missing. Among about 60,000 clones, about 95% were seen once, and the ten largest hold roughly 6.6%. Separate from the roughly 730-subject first cohort, the approximately 120-subject validation cohort was the one that the donors belonged to.

The chain joins TRBV6-6 to TRBJ2-7, with 7 bases identical to TRBD1. The source is a woman between 18 and 29 years old in good health and CMV-seropositive. The sample comprised PBMCs. The CDR3 sequence is CASNDRVLGDEQYF. DNA of the CDR3: TGTGCCAGCAACGACAGGGTTCTGGGGGACGAGCAGTACTTC.